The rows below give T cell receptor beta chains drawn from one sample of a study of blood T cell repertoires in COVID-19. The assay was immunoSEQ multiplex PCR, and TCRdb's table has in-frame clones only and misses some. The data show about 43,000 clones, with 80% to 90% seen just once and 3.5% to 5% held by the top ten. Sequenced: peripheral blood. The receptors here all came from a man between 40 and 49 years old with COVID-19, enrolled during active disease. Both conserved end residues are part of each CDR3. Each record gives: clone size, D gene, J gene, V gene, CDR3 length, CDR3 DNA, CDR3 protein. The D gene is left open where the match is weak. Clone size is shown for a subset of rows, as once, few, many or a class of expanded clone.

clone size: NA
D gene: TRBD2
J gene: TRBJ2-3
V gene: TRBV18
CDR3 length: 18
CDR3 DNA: TGTGCCAGCTCACCTAAAACGACTAGCGGGGGGGGCACAGATACGCAGTATTTT
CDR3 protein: CASSPKTTSGGGTDTQYF

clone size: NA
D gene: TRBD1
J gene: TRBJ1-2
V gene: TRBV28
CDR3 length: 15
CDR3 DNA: TGTGCCGGCTCCGGAGGGGGCCTAGCTAACTATGGCTACACCTTC
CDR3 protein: CAGSGGGLANYGYTF

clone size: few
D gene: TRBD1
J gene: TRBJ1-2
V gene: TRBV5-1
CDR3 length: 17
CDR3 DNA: TGCGCCAGCAGCTTGCAATCGGGACAGACCTCGTTGCAGAGCTACACCTTC
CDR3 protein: CASSLQSGQTSLQSYTF

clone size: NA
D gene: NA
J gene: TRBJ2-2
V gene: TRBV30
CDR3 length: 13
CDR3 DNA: TGTGCCTGGAGAAGGGGTGGCACCGGGGAGCTGTTTTTT
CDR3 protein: CAWRRGGTGELFF

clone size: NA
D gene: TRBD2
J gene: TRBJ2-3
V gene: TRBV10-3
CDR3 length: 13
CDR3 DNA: TGTGCCATCAGGGGGACTAGTTTTAATACGCAGTATTTT
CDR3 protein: CAIRGTSFNTQYF

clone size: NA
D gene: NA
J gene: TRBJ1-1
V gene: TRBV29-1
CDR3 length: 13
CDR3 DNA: TGCAGCGTTGCCGGGAGGGCGTACACTGAAGCTTTCTTT
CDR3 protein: CSVAGRAYTEAFF

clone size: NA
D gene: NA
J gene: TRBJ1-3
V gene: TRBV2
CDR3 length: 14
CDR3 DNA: TGTGCCAGCAAGGTAGCAGGGTATGGAAACACCATATATTTT
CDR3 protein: CASKVAGYGNTIYF

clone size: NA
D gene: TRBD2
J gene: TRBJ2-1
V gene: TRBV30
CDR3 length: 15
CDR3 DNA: TGTGCCTGGAATCCAGGGACTAGCGAGTACAATGAGCAGTTCTTC
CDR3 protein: CAWNPGTSEYNEQFF

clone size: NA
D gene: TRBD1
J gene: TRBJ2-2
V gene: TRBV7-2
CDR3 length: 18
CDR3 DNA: TGTGCCAGCAGCTCACCGACAGGGGGAAAATCGAACACCGGGGAGCTGTTTTTT
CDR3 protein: CASSSPTGGKSNTGELFF

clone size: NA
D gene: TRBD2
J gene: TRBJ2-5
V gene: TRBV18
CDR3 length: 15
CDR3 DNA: TGTGCCAGCTCCCCCGCTAGCGGGAGAGGAGAGACCCAGTACTTC
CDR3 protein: CASSPASGRGETQYF

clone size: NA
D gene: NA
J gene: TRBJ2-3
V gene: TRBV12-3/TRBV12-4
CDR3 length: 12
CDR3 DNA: TGTGCCAGCAGCCCGAGAACAGATACGCAGTATTTT
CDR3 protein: CASSPRTDTQYF

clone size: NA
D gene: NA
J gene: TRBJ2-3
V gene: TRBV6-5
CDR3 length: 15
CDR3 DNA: TGTGCCAGCAGTTACTGGCAGGGTAGCACAGATACGCAGTATTTT
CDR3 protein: CASSYWQGSTDTQYF

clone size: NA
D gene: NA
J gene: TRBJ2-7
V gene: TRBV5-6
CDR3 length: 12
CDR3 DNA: TGTGCCAGCAGCTTAAACGGGTACGAGCAGTACTTC
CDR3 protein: CASSLNGYEQYF

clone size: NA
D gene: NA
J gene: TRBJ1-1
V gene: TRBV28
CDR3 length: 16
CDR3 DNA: TGTGCCAGCACAACTGGGGGGGGGCGGCAGAACACTGAAGCTTTCTTT
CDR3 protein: CASTTGGGRQNTEAFF

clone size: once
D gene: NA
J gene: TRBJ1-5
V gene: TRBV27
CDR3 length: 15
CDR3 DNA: TGTGCCAGCAGTCCCGGGACACTCGCGAATCAGCCCCAGCATTTT
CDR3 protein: CASSPGTLANQPQHF

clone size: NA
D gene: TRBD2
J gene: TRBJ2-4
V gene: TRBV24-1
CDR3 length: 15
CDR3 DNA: TGTGCCACCAGTGAGGCTAGCGGACTAAAAAACATTCAGTACTTC
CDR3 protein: CATSEASGLKNIQYF

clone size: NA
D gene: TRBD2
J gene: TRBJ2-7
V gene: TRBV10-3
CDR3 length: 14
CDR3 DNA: TGTGCCACCTGGACTAGCGGGAGTGTGGGGGAGCAGTACTTC
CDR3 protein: CATWTSGSVGEQYF

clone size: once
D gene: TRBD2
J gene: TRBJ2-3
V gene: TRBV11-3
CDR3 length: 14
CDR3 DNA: TGTGCCAGCAGTCACGGGGGGGCAGCGGATACGCAGTATTTT
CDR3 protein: CASSHGGAADTQYF

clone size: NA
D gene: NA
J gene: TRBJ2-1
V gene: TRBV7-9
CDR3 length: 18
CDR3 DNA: TGTGCCAGCAGCTACACTACAGGGAGGGGGTATGGCTACAATGAGCAGTTCTTC
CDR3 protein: CASSYTTGRGYGYNEQFF

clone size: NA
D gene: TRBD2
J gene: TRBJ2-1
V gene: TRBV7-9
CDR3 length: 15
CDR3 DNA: TGTGCCAGCAGCTTAGCCCTAGCGGGAGACCCTGAGCAGTTCTTC
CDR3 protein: CASSLALAGDPEQFF

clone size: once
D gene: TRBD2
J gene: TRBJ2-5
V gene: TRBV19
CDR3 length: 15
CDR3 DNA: TGTGCCAGTAGTATTCTAGCGGGATCGTGGGAGACCCAGTACTTC
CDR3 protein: CASSILAGSWETQYF

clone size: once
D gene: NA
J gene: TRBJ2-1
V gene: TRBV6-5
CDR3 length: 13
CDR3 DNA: TGTGCCAGCAGCCGCTCGCAGGGGACTGAGCAGTTCTTC
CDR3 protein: CASSRSQGTEQFF

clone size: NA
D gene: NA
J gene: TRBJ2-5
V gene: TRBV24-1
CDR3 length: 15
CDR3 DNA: TGTGCCACCAGTGATTTTGGCTATTCCGGGGAGACCCAGTACTTC
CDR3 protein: CATSDFGYSGETQYF

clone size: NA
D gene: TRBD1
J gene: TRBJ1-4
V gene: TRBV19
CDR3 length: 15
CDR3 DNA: TGTGCCAGTAGTATAGAGGGGACAGGGGGTGAAAAACTGTTTTTT
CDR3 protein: CASSIEGTGGEKLFF

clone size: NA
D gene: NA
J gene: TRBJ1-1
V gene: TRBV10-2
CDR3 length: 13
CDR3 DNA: TGCGCCAGCCAGGAGGGGATGAACACTGAAGCTTTCTTT
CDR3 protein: CASQEGMNTEAFF

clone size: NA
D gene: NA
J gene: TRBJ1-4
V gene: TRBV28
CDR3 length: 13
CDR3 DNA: TGTGCCAGCACCGCACAGGGCCGTGAAAAACTGTTTTTT
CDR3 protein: CASTAQGREKLFF

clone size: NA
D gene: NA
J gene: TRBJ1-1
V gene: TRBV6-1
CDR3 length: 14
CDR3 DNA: TGTGCCAGCAGTGATGCACAGGCCAACACTGAAGCTTTCTTT
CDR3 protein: CASSDAQANTEAFF

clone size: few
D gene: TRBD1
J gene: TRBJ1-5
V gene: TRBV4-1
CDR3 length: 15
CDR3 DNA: TGCGCCAGCAGCCAGCGACAGGGCGGCAATCAGCCCCAGCATTTT
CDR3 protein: CASSQRQGGNQPQHF

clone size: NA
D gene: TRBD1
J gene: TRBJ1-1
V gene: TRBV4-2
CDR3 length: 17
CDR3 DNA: TGTGCCAGCAGCCACGTCGGGACAGGGGGCTTCGGGGATGAAGCTTTCTTT
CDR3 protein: CASSHVGTGGFGDEAFF

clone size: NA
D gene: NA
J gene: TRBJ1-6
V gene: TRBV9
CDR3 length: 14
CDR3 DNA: TGTGCCAGCAGCGTAGCCAGTGATAATTCACCCCTCCACTTT
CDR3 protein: CASSVASDNSPLHF

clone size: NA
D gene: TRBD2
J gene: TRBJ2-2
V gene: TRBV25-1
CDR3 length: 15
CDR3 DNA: TGTGCCAGTGCCGGGACTAGCGGGTTGGCCGGGGAGCTGTTTTTT
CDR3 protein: CASAGTSGLAGELFF

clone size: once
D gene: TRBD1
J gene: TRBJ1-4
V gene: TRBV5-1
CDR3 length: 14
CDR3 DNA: TGCGCCAGCAGCTGGGACAGCGCGAATGAAAAACTGTTTTTT
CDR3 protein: CASSWDSANEKLFF

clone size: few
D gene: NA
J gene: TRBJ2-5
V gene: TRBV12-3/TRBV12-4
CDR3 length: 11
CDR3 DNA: TGTGCCAGCAGACTAGTCGAGACCCAGTACTTC
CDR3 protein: CASRLVETQYF

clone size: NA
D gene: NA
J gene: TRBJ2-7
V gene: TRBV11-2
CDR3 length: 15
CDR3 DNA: TGTGCCAGCAGCGCCCGGGACGGGACTTCCTACGAGCAGTACTTC
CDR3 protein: CASSARDGTSYEQYF

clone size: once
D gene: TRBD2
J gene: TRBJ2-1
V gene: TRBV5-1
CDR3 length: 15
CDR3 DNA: TGCGCCAGCAGCTCCGGGACTAGCGGGAATGATGAGCAGTTCTTC
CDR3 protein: CASSSGTSGNDEQFF

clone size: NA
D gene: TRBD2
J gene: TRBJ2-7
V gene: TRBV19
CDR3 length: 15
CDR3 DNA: TGTGCCAGTAGTATCTCTGGCGGGAGGGCCGACGAGCAGTACTTC
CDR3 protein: CASSISGGRADEQYF

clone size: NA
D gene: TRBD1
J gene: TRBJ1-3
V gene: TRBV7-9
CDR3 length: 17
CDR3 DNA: TGTGCCAGCAGCTTAGCCTGGCAGGGGGCTTCTGGAAACACCATATATTTT
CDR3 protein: CASSLAWQGASGNTIYF

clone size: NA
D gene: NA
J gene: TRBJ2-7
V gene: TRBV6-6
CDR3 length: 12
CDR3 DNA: TGTGCCAGCAGCCCACAGGGCTACGAGCAGTACTTC
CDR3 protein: CASSPQGYEQYF

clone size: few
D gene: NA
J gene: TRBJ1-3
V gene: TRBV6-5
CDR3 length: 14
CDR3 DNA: TGTGCCTCCAAAGCCGGGGCGGGGGGAAACACCATATATTTT
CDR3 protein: CASKAGAGGNTIYF

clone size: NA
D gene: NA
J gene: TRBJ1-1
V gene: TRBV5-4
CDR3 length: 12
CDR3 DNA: TGTGCCAGCAGCTTGGGTTCGGCGGCGGCTTTCTTT
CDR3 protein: CASSLGSAAAFF

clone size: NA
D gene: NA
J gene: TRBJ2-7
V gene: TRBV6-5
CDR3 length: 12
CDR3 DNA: TGTGCCAGCAGTTACTCCCGGGGGGAGCAGTACTTC
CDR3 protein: CASSYSRGEQYF

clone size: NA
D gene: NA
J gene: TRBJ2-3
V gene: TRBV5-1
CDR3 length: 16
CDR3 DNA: TGCGCCAGCAGCTCTTACACCGGGGGTAGCACAGATACGCAGTATTTT
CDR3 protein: CASSSYTGGSTDTQYF

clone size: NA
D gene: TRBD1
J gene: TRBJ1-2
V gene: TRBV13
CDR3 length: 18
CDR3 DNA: TGTGCCAGCAGCGCCACGACCGGGGACAGGGGGCAGGACTATGGCTACACCTTC
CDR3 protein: CASSATTGDRGQDYGYTF

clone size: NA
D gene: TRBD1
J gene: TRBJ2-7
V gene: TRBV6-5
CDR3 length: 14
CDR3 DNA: TGTGCCAGCACATACAGGGGGCGCACATACGAGCAGTACTTC
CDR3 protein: CASTYRGRTYEQYF

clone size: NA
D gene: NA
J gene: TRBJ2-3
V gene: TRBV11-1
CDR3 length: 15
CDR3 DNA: TGTGCCAGCAGCTTATCGTGGCGGAGCACAGATACGCAGTATTTT
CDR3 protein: CASSLSWRSTDTQYF

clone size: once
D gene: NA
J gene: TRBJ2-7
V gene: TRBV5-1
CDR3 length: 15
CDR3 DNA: TGCGCCAGCAGCTTCCAAACAGGGCAGGGAAACGAGCAGTACTTC
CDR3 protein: CASSFQTGQGNEQYF

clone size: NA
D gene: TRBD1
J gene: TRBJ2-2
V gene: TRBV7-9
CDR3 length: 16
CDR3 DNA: TGTGCCAGCAGCTACAGGGGGATTCCGAACACCGGGGAGCTGTTTTTT
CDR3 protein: CASSYRGIPNTGELFF

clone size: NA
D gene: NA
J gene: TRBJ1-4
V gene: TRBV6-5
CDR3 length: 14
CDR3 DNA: TGTGCCAGCAGAACCGGTGAGGATAATGAAAAACTGTTTTTT
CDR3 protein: CASRTGEDNEKLFF

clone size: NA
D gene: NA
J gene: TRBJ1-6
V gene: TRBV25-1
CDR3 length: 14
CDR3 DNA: TGTGCCAGCCGTAGGGCCGGGGATAATTCACCCCTCCACTTT
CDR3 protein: CASRRAGDNSPLHF

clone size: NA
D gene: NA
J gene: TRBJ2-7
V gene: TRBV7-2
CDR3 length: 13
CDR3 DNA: TGTGCCAGCAGCTTAAGGACAGTATCCGAGCAGTACTTC
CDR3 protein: CASSLRTVSEQYF

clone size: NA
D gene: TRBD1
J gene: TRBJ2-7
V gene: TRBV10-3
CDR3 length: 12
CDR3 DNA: TGTGCCATCAGCCAAGGGGGCCCCGAGCAGTACTTC
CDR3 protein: CAISQGGPEQYF

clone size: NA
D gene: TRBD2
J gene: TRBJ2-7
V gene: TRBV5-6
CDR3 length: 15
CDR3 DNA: TGTGCCAGCAGCTTGGCTAGCGGGGGGGCCCAGGAGCAGTACTTC
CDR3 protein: CASSLASGGAQEQYF

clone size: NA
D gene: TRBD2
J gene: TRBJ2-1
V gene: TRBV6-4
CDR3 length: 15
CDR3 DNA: TGTGCCAGCACCTTGACTAGCAACACCTACAATGAGCAGTTCTTC
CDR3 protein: CASTLTSNTYNEQFF